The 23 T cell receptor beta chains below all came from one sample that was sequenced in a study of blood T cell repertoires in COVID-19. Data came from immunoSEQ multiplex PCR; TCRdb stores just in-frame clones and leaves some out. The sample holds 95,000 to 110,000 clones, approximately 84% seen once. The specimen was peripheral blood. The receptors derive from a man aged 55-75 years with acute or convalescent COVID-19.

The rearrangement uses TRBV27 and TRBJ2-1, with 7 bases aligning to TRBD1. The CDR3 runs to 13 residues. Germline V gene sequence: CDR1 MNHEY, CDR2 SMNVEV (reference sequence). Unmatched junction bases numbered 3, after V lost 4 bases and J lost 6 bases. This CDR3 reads CASSSTGSNEQFF. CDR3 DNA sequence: TGTGCCAGCAGTTCGACAGGGTCCAATGAGCAGTTCTTC.

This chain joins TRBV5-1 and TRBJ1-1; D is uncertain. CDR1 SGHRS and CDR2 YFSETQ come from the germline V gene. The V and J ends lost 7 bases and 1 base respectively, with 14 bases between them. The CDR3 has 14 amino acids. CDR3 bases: TGCGCCAGCCGCCTAACGGGTGCGAACACTGAAGCTTTCTTT. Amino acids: CASRLTGANTEAFF.

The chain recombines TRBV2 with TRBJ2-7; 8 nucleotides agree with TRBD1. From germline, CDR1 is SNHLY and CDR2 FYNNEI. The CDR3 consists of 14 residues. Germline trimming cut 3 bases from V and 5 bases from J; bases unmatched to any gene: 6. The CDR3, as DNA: TGTGCCAGCAGTGATCGCGGACAGGGTAACGAGCAGTACTTC. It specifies CASSDRGQGNEQYF. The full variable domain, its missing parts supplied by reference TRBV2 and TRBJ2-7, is EPEVTQTPSHQVTQMGQEVILRCVPISNHLYFYWYRQILGQKVEFLVSFYNNEISEKSEIFDDQFSVERPDGSNFTLKIRSTKLEDSAMYFCASSDRGQGNEQYFGPGTRLTVT.

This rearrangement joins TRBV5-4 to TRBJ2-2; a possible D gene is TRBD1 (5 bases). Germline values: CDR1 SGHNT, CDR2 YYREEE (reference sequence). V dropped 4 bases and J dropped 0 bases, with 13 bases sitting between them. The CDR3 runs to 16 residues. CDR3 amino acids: CASSARQTSNTGELFF. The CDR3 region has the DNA TGTGCCAGCAGCGCCCGACAGACTTCGAACACCGGGGAGCTGTTTTTT. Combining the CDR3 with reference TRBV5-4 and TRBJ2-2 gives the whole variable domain ETGVTQSPTHLIKTRGQQVTLRCSSQSGHNTVSWYQQALGQGPQFIFQYYREEENGRGNFPPRFSGLQFPNYSSELNVNALELDDSALYLCASSARQTSNTGELFFGEGSRLTVL.

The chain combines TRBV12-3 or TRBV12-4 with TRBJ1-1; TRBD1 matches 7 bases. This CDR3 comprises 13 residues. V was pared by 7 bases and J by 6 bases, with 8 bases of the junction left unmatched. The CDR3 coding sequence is TGTGCCAGCACCCAACAGGGGCGAGCTGAAGCTTTCTTT. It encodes CASTQQGRAEAFF.

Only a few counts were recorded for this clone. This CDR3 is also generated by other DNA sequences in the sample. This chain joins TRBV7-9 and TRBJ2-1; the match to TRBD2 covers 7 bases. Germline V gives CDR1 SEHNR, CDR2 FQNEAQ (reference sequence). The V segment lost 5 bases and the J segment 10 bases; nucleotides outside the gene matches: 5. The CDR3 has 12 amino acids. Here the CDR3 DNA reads TGTGCCAGCAGCCTAAGCGGGAACGAGCAGTTCTTC. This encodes CASSLSGNEQFF.

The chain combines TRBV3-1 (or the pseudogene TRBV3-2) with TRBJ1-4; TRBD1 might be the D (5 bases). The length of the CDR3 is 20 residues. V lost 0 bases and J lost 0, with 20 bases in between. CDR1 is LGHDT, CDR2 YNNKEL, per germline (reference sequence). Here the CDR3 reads CASSQDAARATTPTNEKLFF. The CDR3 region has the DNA TGTGCCAGCAGCCAAGATGCTGCCAGGGCCACTACCCCAACTAATGAAAAACTGTTTTTT.

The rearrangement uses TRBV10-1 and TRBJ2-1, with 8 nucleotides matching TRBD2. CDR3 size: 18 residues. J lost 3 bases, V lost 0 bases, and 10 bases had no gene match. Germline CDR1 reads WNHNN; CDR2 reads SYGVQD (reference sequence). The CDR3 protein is CASSESVAGLSVYNEQFF. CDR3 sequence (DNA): TGCGCCAGCAGTGAGTCGGTAGCGGGATTATCGGTCTACAATGAGCAGTTCTTC.

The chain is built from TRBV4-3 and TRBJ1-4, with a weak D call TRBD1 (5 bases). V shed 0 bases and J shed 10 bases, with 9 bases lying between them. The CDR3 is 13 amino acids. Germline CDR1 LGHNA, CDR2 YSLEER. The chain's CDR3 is CASSQDNRGKLFF. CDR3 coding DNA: TGCGCCAGCAGCCAAGATAATAGGGGAAAACTGTTTTTT.

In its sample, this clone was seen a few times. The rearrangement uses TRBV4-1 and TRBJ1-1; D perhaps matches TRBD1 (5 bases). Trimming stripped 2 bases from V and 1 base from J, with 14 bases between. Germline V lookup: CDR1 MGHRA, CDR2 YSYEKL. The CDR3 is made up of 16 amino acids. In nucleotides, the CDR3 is TGCGCCAGCAGCCAAACGGGGGACGGAACGAACACTGAAGCTTTCTTT. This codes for CASSQTGDGTNTEAFF.

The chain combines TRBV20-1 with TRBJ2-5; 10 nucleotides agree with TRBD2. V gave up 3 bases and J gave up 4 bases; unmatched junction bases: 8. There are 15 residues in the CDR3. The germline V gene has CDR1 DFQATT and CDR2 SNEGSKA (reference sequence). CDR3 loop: CSASRGLAGVETQYF. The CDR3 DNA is TGCAGTGCTAGTCGTGGGCTAGCGGGAGTAGAGACCCAGTACTTC.

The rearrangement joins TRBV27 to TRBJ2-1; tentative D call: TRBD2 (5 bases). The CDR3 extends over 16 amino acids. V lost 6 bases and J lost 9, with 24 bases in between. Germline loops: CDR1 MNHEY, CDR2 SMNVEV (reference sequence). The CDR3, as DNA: TGTGCCAGCAGCCCGTTCGGGATAACGTTGAGTGGTGAGCAGTTCTTC. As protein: CASSPFGITLSGEQFF.

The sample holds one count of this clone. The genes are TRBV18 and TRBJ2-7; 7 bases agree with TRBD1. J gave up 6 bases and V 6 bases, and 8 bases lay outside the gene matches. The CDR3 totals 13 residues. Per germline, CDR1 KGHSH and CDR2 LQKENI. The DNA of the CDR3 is TGTGCCAGCTCCTATACCGCAGGGGGCGAGCAGTACTTC. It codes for CASSYTAGGEQYF.

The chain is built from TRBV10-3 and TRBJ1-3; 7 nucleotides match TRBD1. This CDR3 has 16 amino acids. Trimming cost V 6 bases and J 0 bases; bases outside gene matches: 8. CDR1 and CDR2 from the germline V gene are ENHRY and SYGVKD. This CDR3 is CAISYGDSLSGNTIYF. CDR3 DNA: TGTGCCATCAGCTACGGGGACAGCCTCTCTGGAAACACCATATATTTT.

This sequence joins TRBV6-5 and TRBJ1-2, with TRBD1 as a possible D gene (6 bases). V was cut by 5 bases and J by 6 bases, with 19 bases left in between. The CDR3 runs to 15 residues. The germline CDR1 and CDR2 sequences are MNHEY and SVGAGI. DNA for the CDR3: TGTGCCAGCAGTCAATCCCTGGGGGACACAGATGGCTACACCTTC. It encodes CASSQSLGDTDGYTF.

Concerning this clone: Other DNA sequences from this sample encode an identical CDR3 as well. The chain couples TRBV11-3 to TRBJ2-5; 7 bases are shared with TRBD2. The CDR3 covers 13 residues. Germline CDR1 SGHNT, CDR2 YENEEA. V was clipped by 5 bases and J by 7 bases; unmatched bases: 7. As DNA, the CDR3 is TGTGCCAGCAGCCCAGGGAGGGAAGGGACCCAGTACTTC. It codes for CASSPGREGTQYF.

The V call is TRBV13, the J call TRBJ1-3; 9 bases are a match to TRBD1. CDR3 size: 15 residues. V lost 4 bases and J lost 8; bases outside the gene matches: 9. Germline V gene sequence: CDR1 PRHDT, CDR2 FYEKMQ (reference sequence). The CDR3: CASSSRGQGGYTIYF. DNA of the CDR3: TGTGCCAGCAGCTCAAGGGGACAGGGAGGATACACCATATATTTT.

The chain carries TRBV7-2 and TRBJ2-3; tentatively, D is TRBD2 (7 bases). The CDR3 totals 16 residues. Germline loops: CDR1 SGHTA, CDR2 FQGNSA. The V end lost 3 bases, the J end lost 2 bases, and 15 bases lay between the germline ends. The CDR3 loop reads CASSFSSGQFTDTQYF. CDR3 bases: TGTGCCAGCAGCTTTTCTAGCGGACAGTTCACAGATACGCAGTATTTT.

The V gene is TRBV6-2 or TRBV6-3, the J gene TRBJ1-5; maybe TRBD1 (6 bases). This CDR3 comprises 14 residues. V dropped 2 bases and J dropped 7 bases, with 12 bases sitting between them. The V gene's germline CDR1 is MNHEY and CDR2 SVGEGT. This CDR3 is CASSYGGQPQPQHF. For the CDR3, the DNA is TGTGCCAGCAGTTACGGCGGACAGCCCCAGCCCCAGCATTTT.

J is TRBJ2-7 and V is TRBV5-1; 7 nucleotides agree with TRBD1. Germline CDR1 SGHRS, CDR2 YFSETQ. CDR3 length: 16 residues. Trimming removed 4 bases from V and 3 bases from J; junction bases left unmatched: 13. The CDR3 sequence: CASSLGQQGSYYEQYF. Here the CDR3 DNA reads TGCGCCAGCAGCCTGGGACAGCAGGGGTCATACTACGAGCAGTACTTC.

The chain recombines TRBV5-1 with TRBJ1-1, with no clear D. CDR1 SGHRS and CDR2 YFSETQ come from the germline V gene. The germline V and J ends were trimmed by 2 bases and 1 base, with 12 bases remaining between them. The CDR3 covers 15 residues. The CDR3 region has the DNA TGCGCCAGCAGCTTTTCCCCCAGAGGGAACACTGAAGCTTTCTTT. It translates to CASSFSPRGNTEAFF.

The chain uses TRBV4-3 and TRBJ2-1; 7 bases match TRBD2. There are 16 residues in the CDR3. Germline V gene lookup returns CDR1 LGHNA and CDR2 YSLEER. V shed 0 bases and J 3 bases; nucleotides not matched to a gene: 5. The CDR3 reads CASSQDRLAGYNEQFF. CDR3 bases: TGCGCCAGCAGCCAAGATCGTTTAGCGGGCTACAATGAGCAGTTCTTC.

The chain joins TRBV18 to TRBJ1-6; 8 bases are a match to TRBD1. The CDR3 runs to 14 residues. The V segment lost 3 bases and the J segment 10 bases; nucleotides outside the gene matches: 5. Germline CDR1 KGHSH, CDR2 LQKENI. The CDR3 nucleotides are TGTGCCAGCTCACCGACAGGGGACAGGTCACCCCTCCACTTT. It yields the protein CASSPTGDRSPLHF.